This T cell receptor (beta chain) was sequenced in a study of blood T cell repertoires in COVID-19. For the study at large: The origin of the acute and convalescent COVID-19 samples was the United States, Italy and Spain.

Method: immunoSEQ multiplex PCR; TCRdb's copy keeps in-frame clones and lacks some. The sample lists 95,000 to 110,000 clones, about 80% occurring once. The CDR3 spans 15 residues. Germline values: CDR1 MGHRA, CDR2 YSYEKL. The V end was cut by 0 bases, the J end by 1 base, with 9 bases between. Sequenced sample: peripheral blood. The TCR sequence derives from a man between 65 and 85 years old with acute or convalescent COVID-19. The chain recombines TRBV4-1 with TRBJ1-2; a possible D gene is TRBD1 (5 bases). CDR3 loop: CASSQEGTVNYGYTF. The CDR3 DNA is TGCGCCAGCAGCCAAGAAGGGACTGTTAACTATGGCTACACCTTC.